The next 31 T cell receptor beta chains were all read from a single sample in a study of PD-1 blockade in classical Hodgkin lymphoma (dated by TCRdb to 2018 to 2021). Libraries were made using the immunoSEQ multiplex PCR assay. Entries here come from immuneACCESS through TCRdb and include only in-frame sequences with V and J called. Some clones fail to appear in such tables; in the studies checked, an unresolved V gene covers under half of the shortfall, and the cause of the remainder is unknown. The sample table shows 100,000 or so clones, and roughly nine tenths are seen once. The ten largest clones represent over 15% of the sample. Explained via the paper, the time point label denotes: cycle 4 day 1 (C4D1), after five to seven weeks of nivolumab. All trial patients had relapsed after autologous stem cell transplantation, with cohorts A, B and C differing in prior brentuximab vedotin exposure.

Sequencing used peripheral blood mononuclear cells (PBMCs), obtained before the fourth cycle of nivolumab. These receptors originate from a human donor with classical Hodgkin lymphoma.

The V call is TRBV19, the J call TRBJ2-1; no reliable D call. Trimming shortened V by 3 bases and J by 4 bases, and 13 bases separated the two germline ends. The germline gives CDR1 LNHDA, CDR2 SQIVND (reference sequence). CDR3 length: 15 amino acids. CDR3 DNA sequence: TGTGCCAGTAGTATCTCCATCGGTCGGTACAATGAGCAGTTCTTC. This sequence encodes CASSISIGRYNEQFF. Full variable domain (rest looked up from reference TRBV19 and TRBJ2-1): DGGITQSPKYLFRKEGQNVTLSCEQNLNHDAMYWYRQDPGQGLRLIYYSQIVNDFQKGDIAEGYSVSREKKESFPLTVTSAQKNPTAFYLCASSISIGRYNEQFFGPGTRLTVL.

The chain is built from TRBV7-2 and TRBJ1-2, with 8 nucleotides matching TRBD1. The CDR3 contains 17 residues. Germline-derived CDR1 and CDR2 are SGHTA and FQGNSA. The V and J ends lost 3 bases and 7 bases, in that order; junction bases with no gene match: 16. The CDR3 DNA sequence: TGTGCCAGCAGCTTCGCCCCGACCCGGCAGGGGGCTGGTGGCTACACCTTC. Its translation: CASSFAPTRQGAGGYTF. Together with reference TRBV7-2 and TRBJ1-2, the CDR3 gives the full variable domain: GAGVSQSPSNKVTEKGKDVELRCDPISGHTALYWYRQSLGQGLEFLIYFQGNSAPDKSGLPSDRFSAERTGGSVSTLTIQRTQQEDSAVYLCASSFAPTRQGAGGYTFGSGTRLTVV.

V is TRBV5-1 and J is TRBJ1-1; 9 bases are shared with TRBD1. V trimming: 4 bases; J trimming: 7 bases; junction bases outside the gene matches: 11. There are 15 residues in the CDR3. Germline lookup yields CDR1 SGHRS and CDR2 YFSETQ. The CDR3 DNA reads as TGCGCCAGCAGCGTAACCGGGACAGGGCGAGTTGAAGCTTTCTTT. Translating it yields CASSVTGTGRVEAFF.

The chain links TRBV6-1 to TRBJ2-3, with 8 bases that match TRBD1. The CDR3 spans 16 residues. Germline V gene sequence: CDR1 MNHNS, CDR2 SASEGT. The V and J ends lost 5 bases and 0 bases, in that order; junction bases with no gene match: 7. In nucleotides, the CDR3 is TGTGCCAGCAGTAAAGGGACAGGCGCGAGCACAGATACGCAGTATTTT. It yields the protein CASSKGTGASTDTQYF.

This clone has just a few counts. The V call is TRBV11-3, the J call TRBJ1-1; D unclear. This CDR3 region has 13 residues. Germline V lookup: CDR1 SGHNT, CDR2 YENEEA. Trimming pared 2 bases from V and 3 bases from J, leaving 7 bases between. The CDR3 region is CASSLNRHTEAFF. The DNA of the CDR3 is TGTGCCAGCAGCTTAAACAGACACACTGAAGCTTTCTTT.

V usage is TRBV7-9 and J usage is TRBJ2-7; 12 bases fit TRBD2. The CDR3 extends over 16 amino acids. Germline V gene lookup returns CDR1 SEHNR and CDR2 FQNEAQ (reference sequence). J lost 4 bases, V lost 3 bases, and 7 bases had no gene match. The CDR3 bases are TGTGCCAGCAGCTTTCCTAGCGGGAGGGCCGAATACGAGCAGTACTTC. This translates into CASSFPSGRAEYEQYF.

The V call is TRBV10-1, the J call TRBJ2-3; no clear D. The germline V and J ends were trimmed by 6 bases and 6 bases, with 10 bases remaining between them. The germline gives CDR1 WNHNN, CDR2 SYGVQD (reference sequence). The CDR3 loop spans 12 amino acids. CDR3 protein: CASRTCADTQYF. CDR3 sequence (DNA): TGCGCCAGCAGGACTTGCGCGGATACGCAGTATTTT.

V gene TRBV2 combines with J gene TRBJ2-2, with TRBD2 matching 9 bases. CDR1 is SNHLY and CDR2 is FYNNEI in the germline V gene. V lost 6 bases to trimming and J lost 6 bases; unmatched junction nucleotides: 5. The CDR3 loop spans 14 amino acids. CDR3 nucleotides: TGTGCCAGCAGCGGGGGACTAGCTCCCGGGGAGCTGTTTTTT. It codes for CASSGGLAPGELFF.

This chain connects TRBV7-2 to TRBJ1-1; 7 bases agree with TRBD1. The CDR3 runs 14 residues. V lost 1 base, J lost 4 bases, and 3 bases stayed unmatched. CDR1 is SGHTA, CDR2 FQGNSA, per germline. CDR3 sequence (DNA): TGTGCCAGCAGCTTAGTGACAGGGTTCACTGAAGCTTTCTTT. It specifies CASSLVTGFTEAFF.

V gene TRBV30 combines with J gene TRBJ2-3, with 7 bases that match TRBD2. CDR3 length: 19 amino acids. V gave up 0 bases and J gave up 0 bases; unmatched junction bases: 15. The germline gives CDR1 GTSNPN, CDR2 SVGIG (reference sequence). The CDR3 DNA is TGTGCCTGGAGTGTATGGTCGGGGTGGGCTAGCGGTAGCACAGATACGCAGTATTTT. The encoded protein is CAWSVWSGWASGSTDTQYF.

This sequence joins TRBV29-1 and TRBJ1-5; the D is unclear. The germline V gene has CDR1 SQVTM and CDR2 ANQGSEA. This CDR3 has 14 amino acids. Trimming removed 6 bases at V and 0 bases at J, with 12 bases between. In DNA, the CDR3 is TGCAGCGTCGGCGACGGGTATAGCAATCAGCCCCAGCATTTT. This gives the protein CSVGDGYSNQPQHF.

V gene TRBV10-2 combines with J gene TRBJ2-1; D gene unclear. The CDR3 runs to 15 residues. V shed 4 bases and J shed 14 bases, with 24 bases lying between them. Germline values: CDR1 WSHSY, CDR2 SAAADI. Here the CDR3 DNA reads TGCGCCAGCAGTGGATCGGAAGGTCTCGGCCCCCGAGAGTTCTTC. This codes for CASSGSEGLGPREFF.

This sequence joins TRBV4-2 and TRBJ2-7, with TRBD2 matching over 7 bases. The junction had 11 bases not matched to a gene; V was cut back by 0 bases and J by 0 bases. The CDR3 is made up of 18 amino acids. From germline, CDR1 is LGHNA and CDR2 YNFKEQ. CDR3 nucleotide sequence: TGTGCCAGCAGCCAAGATCACGAGGGAGGGCCCTTCTCCTACGAGCAGTACTTC. It is translated as CASSQDHEGGPFSYEQYF.

J is TRBJ2-2 and V is TRBV5-1; 7 bases match TRBD2. Trimming at V came to 1 base and at J to 4 bases, leaving 7 bases not matched to a gene. Germline lookup yields CDR1 SGHRS and CDR2 YFSETQ. The CDR3 is 16 amino acids. Here the CDR3 DNA reads TGCGCCAGCAGCTTGTATGCCAGGGAGGGCACCGGGGAGCTGTTTTTT. This encodes CASSLYAREGTGELFF.

The rearrangement links TRBV25-1 to TRBJ1-6; D might be TRBD1 (5 bases). Per the germline V gene, CDR1 is MGHDK and CDR2 is SYGVNS. This CDR3 contains 14 residues. With 4 bases removed from V and 10 bases from J, the gap between germline ends came to 14 bases. CDR3 residues: CASSVLGTGSPLHF. The DNA of the CDR3 is TGTGCCAGCAGTGTACTCGGGACTGGGTCACCCCTCCACTTT.

The chain employs TRBV5-6 and TRBJ2-5, with a possible D match to TRBD1 (5 bases). V was shortened by 4 bases and J by 1 base, with 11 bases between the two germline ends. The CDR3 sequence is 14 residues long. Germline V CDR1 and CDR2: SGHDT, YYEEEE. The CDR3 spells CASSLQDIQETQYF. CDR3 bases: TGTGCCAGCAGCCTGCAGGACATCCAAGAGACCCAGTACTTC.

The chain employs TRBV4-3 and TRBJ2-3, with D perhaps matching TRBD2 (6 bases). Germline CDR1 and CDR2: LGHNA and YSLEER. The CDR3 runs 16 residues. V lost 2 bases to trimming and J lost 4 bases, with 16 bases between them. The CDR3 sequence: CASSQSGVGLSDTQYF. Written as DNA, the CDR3 is TGCGCCAGCAGCCAATCGGGAGTTGGCTTATCAGATACGCAGTATTTT.

The chain joins TRBV6-8 to TRBJ2-5; weak D call: TRBD1 (5 bases). The J call may be incorrect, as the DNA end agrees better with TRBJ2-7. Germline CDR1 and CDR2: MNHGY and SAAAGT. The CDR3 loop spans 14 amino acids. CDR3 amino acids: CASSGWGKAYEQYF. The DNA of the CDR3 is TGTGCCAGCTCCGGGTGGGGCAAGGCCTACGAGCAGTACTTC.

V gene TRBV29-1 combines with J gene TRBJ2-3, with 13 bases fitting TRBD2. CDR1 is SQVTM, CDR2 ANQGSEA, per germline. Germline trimming cut 6 bases from V and 0 bases from J; bases unmatched to any gene: 6. This CDR3 has 16 amino acids. CDR3 protein: CSVSGTSGKSTDTQYF. The CDR3 DNA reads TGCAGCGTCTCCGGGACTAGCGGGAAGAGCACAGATACGCAGTATTTT.

CDR3 region: CASSPTSGRGNEQFF. The CDR3, as DNA: TGTGCCAGTAGTCCTACTAGCGGGAGAGGGAATGAGCAGTTCTTC. The chain couples TRBV19 to TRBJ2-1; 11 positions agree with TRBD2. V dropped 5 bases and J dropped 7; count of bases not matched to a gene: 7. Germline V gives CDR1 LNHDA, CDR2 SQIVND (reference sequence). The CDR3 loop spans 15 amino acids.

The chain is built from TRBV19 and TRBJ1-1, with D possibly matching TRBD1 (5 bases). The V end lost 9 bases, the J end lost 0 bases, and 17 bases lay between the germline ends. This CDR3 has 15 amino acids. Germline loops: CDR1 LNHDA, CDR2 SQIVND (reference sequence). The CDR3 protein is CASHRDGRMNTEAFF. DNA for the CDR3: TGTGCCAGCCACCGGGACGGCCGTATGAACACTGAAGCTTTCTTT.

This chain joins TRBV10-2 and TRBJ2-2; D call uncertain. Germline V gene lookup returns CDR1 WSHSY and CDR2 SAAADI. This CDR3 has 13 residues. Trimming pared 3 bases from V and 3 bases from J, leaving 5 bases between. CDR3: CASSDTYTGELFF. In DNA, the CDR3 is TGCGCCAGCAGTGACACCTACACCGGGGAGCTGTTTTTT.

This chain joins TRBV7-6 and TRBJ1-3; no clear D gene. Germline CDR1 is SGHVS and CDR2 is FNYEAQ. Trimming cost V 2 bases and J 8 bases, with 7 bases left between them. The CDR3 is 12 residues long. In DNA, the CDR3 is TGTGCCAGCAGCTTAAATTCGGACACCATATATTTT. This encodes CASSLNSDTIYF.

The V and J genes are TRBV2 and TRBJ1-4, with a weak D call TRBD1 (5 bases). CDR1 SNHLY and CDR2 FYNNEI come from the germline V gene. The CDR3 spans 13 residues. V was clipped by 7 bases and J by 5 bases, with 11 bases between them. In DNA, the CDR3 is TGTGCCAGCAAATGGGGGGAAAATGAAAAACTGTTTTTT. Translated: CASKWGENEKLFF. Using reference TRBV2 and TRBJ1-4 for the parts outside the CDR3, the full variable domain is EPEVTQTPSHQVTQMGQEVILRCVPISNHLYFYWYRQILGQKVEFLVSFYNNEISEKSEIFDDQFSVERPDGSNFTLKIRSTKLEDSAMYFCASKWGENEKLFFGSGTQLSVL.

V gene TRBV4-1 combines with J gene TRBJ1-5; D call uncertain. The CDR3 covers 14 residues. From germline, CDR1 is MGHRA and CDR2 YSYEKL. Trimming stripped 4 bases from V and 2 bases from J, with 9 bases between. Written as DNA, the CDR3 is TGCGCCAGCAGCCCGATCGGCGGCAATCAGCCCCAGCATTTT. Translation: CASSPIGGNQPQHF.

The rearrangement joins TRBV5-1 to TRBJ2-5; a possible D gene is TRBD1 (5 bases). CDR1 and CDR2 (germline): SGHRS, YFSETQ. V dropped 0 bases and J dropped 2 bases, with 17 bases sitting between them. The CDR3 covers 17 residues. The CDR3 spells CASSLATGTPIQETQYF. In DNA, the CDR3 is TGCGCCAGCAGCTTGGCTACAGGTACCCCCATACAAGAGACCCAGTACTTC.

This chain links TRBV19 with TRBJ1-5, with a weak D call TRBD1 (5 bases). This CDR3 is built from 17 residues. The V gene's germline CDR1 is LNHDA and CDR2 SQIVND (reference sequence). Deletions cut 3 bases from V and 1 base from J, with 16 bases between. In DNA, the CDR3 is TGTGCCAGTAGTATCATGACCTCCAGGGCCAGCAATCAGCCCCAGCATTTT. It yields the protein CASSIMTSRASNQPQHF.

This chain links TRBV29-1 with TRBJ2-1; weak D call: TRBD1 (5 bases). The CDR3 runs 13 residues. Germline assignment: CDR1 SQVTM and CDR2 ANQGSEA. V gave up 8 bases and J gave up 6 bases, with 17 bases separating them. CDR3 sequence (DNA): TGCAGCTCGTTGGAAGGGGTGCTCAATGAGCAGTTCTTC. Amino acid sequence: CSSLEGVLNEQFF.

The V call is TRBV7-9, the J call TRBJ2-6; D unresolved. This CDR3 spans 16 amino acids. Trimming cost V 4 bases and J 4 bases, with 14 bases left between them. In germline, CDR1 is SEHNR, CDR2 FQNEAQ (reference sequence). The CDR3 here is CASSSTSFEGANVLTF. CDR3 bases: TGTGCCAGCAGCTCCACATCCTTCGAGGGGGCCAACGTCCTGACTTTC.

In the case of this clone: Relative to the germline gene, one junction end is altered; a read error may explain this. V and J are TRBV7-7 and TRBJ2-5; tentative D call: TRBD1 (6 bases). This CDR3 contains 13 residues. The germline CDR1 and CDR2 sequences are SSHAT and FNYEAQ (reference sequence). As DNA, the CDR3 is TGTGCTAGCAGCCAAGCCAGGGGTCAGACCCAGTACTTC. It codes for CASSQARGQTQYF.

About this clone: Other DNA sequences in this specimen translate into the identical CDR3. This sequence joins TRBV11-3 and TRBJ1-1, with unresolved D. The V gene's germline CDR1 is SGHNT and CDR2 YENEEA. CDR3 length: 13 amino acids. V gave up 3 bases and J gave up 3 bases, with 8 bases separating them. This CDR3 reads CASSFDRDTEAFF. The CDR3, as DNA: TGTGCCAGCAGCTTTGACCGGGACACTGAAGCTTTCTTT.